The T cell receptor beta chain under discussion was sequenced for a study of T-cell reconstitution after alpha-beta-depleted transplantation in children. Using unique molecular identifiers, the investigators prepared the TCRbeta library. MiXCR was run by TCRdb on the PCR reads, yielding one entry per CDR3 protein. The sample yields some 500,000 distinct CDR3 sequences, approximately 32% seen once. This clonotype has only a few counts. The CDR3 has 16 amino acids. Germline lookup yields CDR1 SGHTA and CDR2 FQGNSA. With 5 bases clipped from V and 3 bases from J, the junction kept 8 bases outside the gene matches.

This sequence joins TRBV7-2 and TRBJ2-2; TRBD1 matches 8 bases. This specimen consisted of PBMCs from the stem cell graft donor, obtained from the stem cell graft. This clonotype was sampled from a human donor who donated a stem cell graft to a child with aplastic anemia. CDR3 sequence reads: CASSHRDRTYTGELFF. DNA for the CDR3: TGTGCCAGCAGCCACCGGGACAGGACCTACACCGGGGAGCTGTTTTTT.